The following is a TCR beta chain sequence with its context. The germline V gene encodes CDR1 MNHEY and CDR2 SVGAGI. This CDR3 is 14 amino acids long. Trimming pared 7 bases from V and 6 bases from J, leaving 13 bases between. These data come from a study of blood T cell repertoires in COVID-19. Measured with immunoSEQ multiplex PCR; TCRdb has only the in-frame clones, and not every one. This table has a few hundred thousand clones, about 88% appearing once. The chain couples TRBV6-5 to TRBJ1-6; tentatively, D is TRBD1 (5 bases). The sample taken for sequencing was PBMCs or T cells enriched from blood (not recorded which). This receptor was taken from a woman between 50 and 59 years old who had recovered from COVID-19. The CDR3: CASTRTGVNSPLHF. The CDR3 DNA reads TGTGCCAGCACCCGGACGGGGGTTAATTCACCCCTCCACTTT.